These 10 T cell receptor beta chains were all obtained from the same sample, sequenced in a study of blood T cell repertoires in COVID-19. Clones were sequenced by immunoSEQ multiplex PCR, and TCRdb holds only the in-frame ones, with some missing. The profile shows 300,000 to 450,000 clones, about 80% of them singletons. The sequenced sample consisted of peripheral blood. The receptor source for this set is a human donor with acute or convalescent COVID-19. The donor label of this sample is uncertain.

The chain is built from TRBV19 and TRBJ2-7; 11 bases line up with TRBD1. After removal of 5 bases from V and 2 bases from J, the junction contained 5 bases not matched to a gene. This CDR3 comprises 15 residues. The germline gives CDR1 LNHDA, CDR2 SQIVND (reference sequence). This CDR3 is CASSPGTGGPYEQYF. The CDR3 DNA sequence: TGTGCCAGTAGTCCCGGGACAGGGGGACCCTACGAGCAGTACTTC.

CDR3: CASSDIYYEQYF. CDR3 nucleotides: TGTGCCAGCAGTGACATCTACTACGAGCAGTACTTC. This sequence joins TRBV6-4 and TRBJ2-7; D unclear. Germline V gene data show CDR1 as MRHNA and CDR2 as SNTAGT. Trimming took 2 bases from V and 3 from J, leaving 5 bases between them. This CDR3 comprises 12 residues.

To note about this clone: Germline and junction disagree at one end, which may indicate a read error. CDR3 protein: CATSDLFCQTGF. CDR3 nucleotide sequence: TGTGCCACCAGTGATTTGTTTTGTCAGACGGGATTT. The gene calls are TRBV24-1 and TRBJ1-4; D gene ambiguous. CDR1 KGHDR and CDR2 SFDVKD come from the germline V gene. The CDR3 length is 12 residues.

The chain uses TRBV2 and TRBJ1-4, with D possibly matching TRBD1 (6 bases). Germline V gives CDR1 SNHLY, CDR2 FYNNEI. V lost 8 bases and J 8 bases, leaving 18 bases between the germline ends. The length of the CDR3 is 14 residues. CDR3 nucleotides: TGTGCCAGCCGACTACAGAGGGGGTCGGAAAAACTGTTTTTT. Its protein is CASRLQRGSEKLFF.

The rearrangement links TRBV9 to TRBJ1-2; D uncertain. V gave up 5 bases and J gave up 4 bases, with 15 bases separating them. Looked up from germline, CDR1 is SGDLS and CDR2 is YYNGEE. The CDR3 contains 14 residues. The CDR3 loop is CASRDPGRGYGYTF. The CDR3 region has the DNA TGTGCCAGCAGAGACCCTGGGCGGGGCTATGGCTACACCTTC.

V gene TRBV4-1 combines with J gene TRBJ1-4; maybe TRBD1 (5 bases). The germline CDR1 and CDR2 sequences are MGHRA and YSYEKL. The CDR3 covers 15 residues. The V end lost 2 bases, the J end lost 4 bases, and 11 bases lay between the germline ends. The DNA for the CDR3 is TGCGCCAGCAGCCAAAGATGGGGGGGTAATGAAAAACTGTTTTTT. Translation gives CASSQRWGGNEKLFF.

This clone was observed a handful of times. The rearrangement joins TRBV5-6 to TRBJ1-1; D perhaps matches TRBD1 (5 bases). In germline, CDR1 is SGHDT, CDR2 YYEEEE. V gave up 2 bases and J gave up 10 bases, with 15 bases separating them. CDR3 length equals 13 residues. The CDR3 DNA sequence: TGTGCCAGCAGCTTTCGGCGGGGGGAGGGAGCTTTCTTT. Amino acid sequence: CASSFRRGEGAFF.

Only a few counts were recorded for this clone. This chain links TRBV10-3 with TRBJ2-7; the D is unclear. The CDR3 has 13 residues. Looked up from germline, CDR1 is ENHRY and CDR2 is SYGVKD. With 0 bases removed from V and 4 bases from J, the gap between germline ends came to 7 bases. The CDR3 protein is CAISESRLYEQYF. CDR3 DNA: TGTGCCATCAGTGAGTCGAGGTTGTACGAGCAGTACTTC.

The chain has TRBV6-5 and TRBJ1-2; no definite D call. The V end was cut by 2 bases, the J end by 7 bases, with 14 bases between. The CDR3 has 14 amino acids. Germline CDR1 and CDR2: MNHEY and SVGAGI. This chain's CDR3 is CASSYSSGQRGYTF. The CDR3, as DNA: TGTGCCAGCAGTTACAGCTCCGGCCAGCGTGGCTACACCTTC.

The chain links TRBV6-2 or TRBV6-3 to TRBJ2-5; no reliable D call. Germline values: CDR1 MNHEY, CDR2 SVGEGT. V was pared by 6 bases and J by 4 bases, with 9 bases between. The CDR3 is 12 amino acids. The CDR3 sequence is CASSHSLETQYF. The CDR3, as DNA: TGTGCCAGCAGCCATAGCCTAGAGACCCAGTACTTC.